The rows below give T cell receptor beta chains drawn from one sample of a study of graft-versus-host responses after intestinal transplantation. Produced via immunoSEQ multiplex PCR; TCRdb's table is partial and in-frame only. The table shows approximately 99,000 clones, with roughly nine tenths occurring only once. Their antigens remain unidentified. Specimen: unstimulated CD4+ T cells sorted from spleen or lymph node cells, collected before transplant. The receptors were sampled from a human donor who was the organ donor for an intestinal transplant. Both conserved end residues are part of each CDR3. The order of the fields is CDR3 protein, CDR3 DNA, V gene, clone size, J gene, D gene. The D gene is left open where the match is weak. The size entry is marked missing in some rows and otherwise reads once, few, many or a size class.

CDR3 protein: CASSTRTSRKGTDTQYF
CDR3 DNA: TGTGCCAGCAGTACCCGGACTAGCCGAAAAGGCACAGATACGCAGTATTTT
V gene: TRBV27
clone size: .
J gene: TRBJ2-3
D gene: TRBD2

CDR3 protein: CASSNYVRQGIVYEQYF
CDR3 DNA: TGTGCCAGCAGCAATTACGTACGACAGGGGATAGTCTACGAGCAGTACTTC
V gene: TRBV5-6
clone size: once
J gene: TRBJ2-7
D gene: TRBD1

CDR3 protein: CASRFRQGPNQPQHF
CDR3 DNA: TGTGCCAGCCGCTTCCGACAGGGGCCCAATCAGCCCCAGCATTTT
V gene: TRBV27
clone size: .
J gene: TRBJ1-5
D gene: TRBD1

CDR3 protein: CASSPPGLLNTEAFF
CDR3 DNA: TGTGCCAGCTCACCACCGGGACTGCTGAACACTGAAGCTTTCTTT
V gene: TRBV18
clone size: .
J gene: TRBJ1-1
D gene: .

CDR3 protein: CASSRDTYEQYF
CDR3 DNA: TGTGCCAGCAGCAGAGACACCTACGAGCAGTACTTC
V gene: TRBV5-4
clone size: .
J gene: TRBJ2-7
D gene: .

CDR3 protein: CASSRFGGGEYGYTF
CDR3 DNA: TGTGCCAGCAGTCGGTTCGGCGGGGGAGAATATGGCTACACCTTC
V gene: TRBV27
clone size: .
J gene: TRBJ1-2
D gene: .

CDR3 protein: CASSLAFEGQPQHF
CDR3 DNA: TGTGCCAGCAGCTTGGCCTTCGAGGGACAGCCCCAGCATTTT
V gene: TRBV5-5
clone size: .
J gene: TRBJ1-5
D gene: .

CDR3 protein: CASSYGHMNTEAFF
CDR3 DNA: TGCGCCAGCAGCTACGGACATATGAACACTGAAGCTTTCTTT
V gene: TRBV5-1
clone size: .
J gene: TRBJ1-1
D gene: .

CDR3 protein: CASSARGNNSPLHF
CDR3 DNA: TGTGCCAGCAGCGCACGGGGAAATAATTCACCCCTCCACTTT
V gene: TRBV7-3
clone size: .
J gene: TRBJ1-6
D gene: .

CDR3 protein: CASSLSPSAADTQYF
CDR3 DNA: TGTGCCAGCAGCCTAAGCCCGAGTGCCGCAGATACGCAGTATTTT
V gene: TRBV9
clone size: .
J gene: TRBJ2-3
D gene: .

CDR3 protein: CASSLSGGNTGELFF
CDR3 DNA: TGTGCCAGCAGCCTTTCTGGAGGGAACACCGGGGAGCTGTTTTTT
V gene: TRBV5-4
clone size: .
J gene: TRBJ2-2
D gene: .

CDR3 protein: CASSLVGGKGEAFF
CDR3 DNA: TGTGCCAGCAGCTTAGTGGGGGGGAAAGGTGAAGCTTTCTTT
V gene: TRBV11-2
clone size: .
J gene: TRBJ1-1
D gene: .

CDR3 protein: CASSRGGGNVEETQYF
CDR3 DNA: TGTGCCAGCAGCCGAGGGGGAGGGAATGTGGAAGAGACCCAGTACTTC
V gene: TRBV4-2
clone size: .
J gene: TRBJ2-5
D gene: .

CDR3 protein: CASSQVTGPYEQYF
CDR3 DNA: TGCGCCAGCAGCCAGGTGACAGGGCCCTACGAGCAGTACTTC
V gene: TRBV4-1
clone size: .
J gene: TRBJ2-7
D gene: TRBD1

CDR3 protein: CSVVFDQGWDGYTF
CDR3 DNA: TGCAGCGTCGTATTTGACCAGGGCTGGGATGGCTACACCTTC
V gene: TRBV29-1
clone size: .
J gene: TRBJ1-2
D gene: .

CDR3 protein: CASSSTTGQGTDTQYF
CDR3 DNA: TGTGCCAGCTCTAGTACGACGGGACAGGGCACAGATACGCAGTATTTT
V gene: TRBV2
clone size: .
J gene: TRBJ2-3
D gene: TRBD1

CDR3 protein: CASSQDGLGGTGARETQYF
CDR3 DNA: TGTGCCAGCAGCCAAGATGGATTAGGAGGGACAGGGGCCCGGGAGACCCAGTACTTC
V gene: TRBV4-2
clone size: .
J gene: TRBJ2-5
D gene: TRBD1

CDR3 protein: CASSPQGHNYEQYF
CDR3 DNA: TGTGCCAGCTCACCACAGGGGCATAACTACGAGCAGTACTTC
V gene: TRBV18
clone size: .
J gene: TRBJ2-7
D gene: .

CDR3 protein: CASSTGTFQETQYF
CDR3 DNA: TGTGCCAGCAGCACCGGGACATTCCAAGAGACCCAGTACTTC
V gene: TRBV5-4
clone size: .
J gene: TRBJ2-5
D gene: .

CDR3 protein: CASSPWAGGSYNEQFF
CDR3 DNA: TGTGCCAGCAGCCCCTGGGCGGGGGGATCCTACAATGAGCAGTTCTTC
V gene: TRBV7-9
clone size: .
J gene: TRBJ2-1
D gene: TRBD2

CDR3 protein: CASSPVAILSYEQYF
CDR3 DNA: TGTGCCAGCTCACCAGTAGCCATCCTCTCCTACGAGCAGTACTTC
V gene: TRBV18
clone size: .
J gene: TRBJ2-7
D gene: .

CDR3 protein: CSVGRGTDTQYF
CDR3 DNA: TGCAGCGTTGGGAGGGGCACAGATACGCAGTATTTT
V gene: TRBV29-1
clone size: .
J gene: TRBJ2-3
D gene: .

CDR3 protein: CALGRGAYNSPLHF
CDR3 DNA: TGTGCCCTCGGCAGGGGCGCCTATAATTCACCCCTCCACTTT
V gene: TRBV2
clone size: .
J gene: TRBJ1-6
D gene: .

CDR3 protein: CASSLLQGQETQYF
CDR3 DNA: TGTGCCAGCAGCCTGTTACAGGGCCAAGAGACCCAGTACTTC
V gene: TRBV5-5
clone size: once
J gene: TRBJ2-5
D gene: .

CDR3 protein: CAWSYRTSGGNGIEQFF
CDR3 DNA: TGTGCCTGGAGTTACCGGACTAGCGGGGGTAACGGGATTGAGCAGTTCTTC
V gene: TRBV30
clone size: .
J gene: TRBJ2-1
D gene: TRBD2

CDR3 protein: CASIGFGEQYF
CDR3 DNA: TGTGCCAGCATCGGATTCGGGGAGCAGTACTTC
V gene: TRBV6-5
clone size: .
J gene: TRBJ2-7
D gene: .

CDR3 protein: CASSSDRATGELFF
CDR3 DNA: TGTGCCAGCAGCTCGGACAGGGCAACCGGGGAGCTGTTTTTT
V gene: TRBV11-3
clone size: .
J gene: TRBJ2-2
D gene: TRBD1

CDR3 protein: CASSLTSGGYEQYF
CDR3 DNA: TGTGCCAGCAGCTTGACTAGCGGGGGGTACGAGCAGTACTTC
V gene: TRBV7-2
clone size: .
J gene: TRBJ2-7
D gene: TRBD2

CDR3 protein: CASSPNRVGANVLTF
CDR3 DNA: TGTGCCAGCAGCCCGAACAGGGTCGGGGCCAACGTCCTGACTTTC
V gene: TRBV7-8
clone size: .
J gene: TRBJ2-6
D gene: .

CDR3 protein: CASSPGQGSYEQYF
CDR3 DNA: TGTGCCAGCAGCCCGGGACAGGGCTCCTACGAGCAGTACTTC
V gene: TRBV2
clone size: .
J gene: TRBJ2-7
D gene: TRBD1

CDR3 protein: CASSRLAGGTDTQYF
CDR3 DNA: TGTGCCAGCAGCCGACTAGCGGGGGGCACAGATACGCAGTATTTT
V gene: TRBV4-2
clone size: few
J gene: TRBJ2-3
D gene: TRBD2

CDR3 protein: CATQTDLNTEAFF
CDR3 DNA: TGTGCCACCCAGACAGACCTAAACACTGAAGCTTTCTTT
V gene: TRBV19
clone size: once
J gene: TRBJ1-1
D gene: .

CDR3 protein: CASSKDTGRVRLYGYTF
CDR3 DNA: TGTGCCAGCAGCAAAGATACAGGAAGGGTCAGGCTCTATGGCTACACCTTC
V gene: TRBV21-1
clone size: .
J gene: TRBJ1-2
D gene: .

CDR3 protein: CASSQPRDRGLNGYTF
CDR3 DNA: TGCGCCAGCAGCCAGCCGCGGGACAGGGGGCTGAATGGCTACACCTTC
V gene: TRBV4-1
clone size: .
J gene: TRBJ1-2
D gene: TRBD1

CDR3 protein: CASSGQGTGELFF
CDR3 DNA: TGCGCCAGCAGCGGACAGGGGACCGGGGAGCTGTTTTTT
V gene: TRBV4-1
clone size: .
J gene: TRBJ2-2
D gene: TRBD1

CDR3 protein: CASSSLPSGGAADTQYF
CDR3 DNA: TGTGCCAGCAGCTCCCTACCCAGCGGGGGGGCCGCAGATACGCAGTATTTT
V gene: TRBV7-3
clone size: .
J gene: TRBJ2-3
D gene: TRBD2

CDR3 protein: CASSVDRGNTDTQYF
CDR3 DNA: TGTGCCAGCAGCGTAGACCGAGGCAACACAGATACGCAGTATTTT
V gene: TRBV9
clone size: .
J gene: TRBJ2-3
D gene: .

CDR3 protein: CASSSRQTGGYYGYTF
CDR3 DNA: TGTGCCAGTAGTAGCCGCCAAACAGGGGGTTACTATGGCTACACCTTC
V gene: TRBV19
clone size: once
J gene: TRBJ1-2
D gene: TRBD1

CDR3 protein: CASSLSAVEAQYF
CDR3 DNA: TGTGCCAGCAGCTTATCGGCGGTCGAGGCCCAGTACTTC
V gene: TRBV7-9
clone size: .
J gene: TRBJ2-5
D gene: .

CDR3 protein: CASSIRQPSGANVLTF
CDR3 DNA: TGTGCCAGTAGTATTCGACAGCCCTCTGGGGCCAACGTCCTGACTTTC
V gene: TRBV19
clone size: .
J gene: TRBJ2-6
D gene: .

CDR3 protein: CASSSLGGLALRYGYTF
CDR3 DNA: TGTGCCAGCAGTTCCCTAGGGGGCCTGGCCCTCCGCTATGGCTACACCTTC
V gene: TRBV28
clone size: .
J gene: TRBJ1-2
D gene: TRBD1

CDR3 protein: CASSPTGQNSPLHF
CDR3 DNA: TGCGCCAGCAGCCCGACAGGGCAGAATTCACCCCTCCACTTT
V gene: TRBV4-3
clone size: .
J gene: TRBJ1-6
D gene: TRBD1

CDR3 protein: CASSLLLAGGRTDTQYF
CDR3 DNA: TGTGCCAGCAGCTTGTTACTAGCGGGGGGGCGAACAGATACGCAGTATTTT
V gene: TRBV7-2
clone size: .
J gene: TRBJ2-3
D gene: TRBD2

CDR3 protein: CASSFWGGANYGYTF
CDR3 DNA: TGTGCCAGCAGTTTTTGGGGGGGCGCTAACTATGGCTACACCTTC
V gene: TRBV28
clone size: .
J gene: TRBJ1-2
D gene: .

CDR3 protein: CASSLAGQNTEAFF
CDR3 DNA: TGCGCCAGCAGCTTGGCCGGACAGAACACTGAAGCTTTCTTT
V gene: TRBV5-1
clone size: once
J gene: TRBJ1-1
D gene: .

CDR3 protein: CASGTAAPPLHF
CDR3 DNA: TGTGCCAGCGGGACAGCCGCGCCACCCCTCCACTTT
V gene: TRBV2
clone size: once
J gene: TRBJ1-6
D gene: TRBD1

CDR3 protein: CATTQPGMAEAFF
CDR3 DNA: TGTGCCACCACTCAGCCCGGGATGGCTGAAGCTTTCTTT
V gene: TRBV28
clone size: .
J gene: TRBJ1-1
D gene: .

CDR3 protein: CASKRTGGYNEQFF
CDR3 DNA: TGTGCCAGCAAGAGGACAGGGGGCTACAATGAGCAGTTCTTC
V gene: TRBV6-1
clone size: .
J gene: TRBJ2-1
D gene: TRBD1

CDR3 protein: CASRLAGGQYTLF
CDR3 DNA: TGTGCCAGCAGGCTAGCGGGGGGGCAATACACGCTCTTC
V gene: TRBV27
clone size: .
J gene: TRBJ2-1
D gene: TRBD2

CDR3 protein: CASSFLGGRGVASYGYTF
CDR3 DNA: TGTGCCAGCAGCTTTTTAGGGGGCAGAGGGGTCGCTTCTTATGGCTACACCTTC
V gene: TRBV5-7
clone size: .
J gene: TRBJ1-2
D gene: TRBD1